This T cell receptor (beta chain) was found in a study of shared clonotypes between healthy human individuals. Study-level findings and limits: Clonotype sharing among donors was expected to depend on sequencing depth. Clonotype sharing across a handful of donors was observed for roughly 5% of naive CD4 clonotypes.

Measured with immunoSEQ multiplex PCR; TCRdb has only the in-frame clones, and not every one. There are about 1.5 million clones in the sample; 98% occur only once, and about 0.42% lies in the top ten. Per germline, CDR1 SGHTA and CDR2 FQGNSA. There are 14 residues in the CDR3. Germline trimming cut 1 base from V and 2 bases from J; bases unmatched to any gene: 2. Concerning this clone itself: Its cognate antigen is unknown. The identical CDR3 is also encoded by other nucleotide sequences in the sample.

The sample was naive CD4+ T cells sorted from blood. Subset given: CD45RA+ positively selected. The sequence derives from a man between 25 and 39 years old in good health. The J gene is TRBJ2-7, the V gene TRBV7-2; TRBD1 matches 7 bases. The chain's CDR3 is CASSLGGGAYEQYF. The DNA for the CDR3 is TGTGCCAGCAGCTTAGGAGGGGGCGCCTACGAGCAGTACTTC.